This TCR beta chain stems from a study of PD-1 blockade in mismatch repair-deficient tumors. In its sample, this clone was seen once. V lost 4 bases to trimming and J lost 7 bases, with 8 bases between them. This CDR3 has 12 amino acids. The germline CDR1 and CDR2 sequences are SGDLS and YYNGEE. Libraries were prepared by immunoSEQ multiplex PCR; TCRdb keeps only in-frame clonotypes and omits some of them. The sample records over 100,000 clones, 65% to 80% being singletons. Sequencing was performed on peripheral blood, taken about 60 weeks after starting pembrolizumab. V usage is TRBV9 and J usage is TRBJ1-4; D perhaps matches TRBD1 (5 bases). The TCR was taken from an adult with mismatch repair-deficient cancer. This CDR3 reads CASSRRGEKLFF. CDR3 coding DNA: TGTGCCAGCAGCCGAAGGGGTGAAAAACTGTTTTTT.